The 22 T cell receptor beta chains in this list originate from one sample, sequenced in a study of OX40 agonist ivuxolimab in advanced cancers. The method was immunoSEQ multiplex PCR; TCRdb's version includes in-frame clones alone and lacks a portion of them. The sample comprises 90,000 to 100,000 clones, 70% to 90% of which are singletons, and around 0.85% rests with the top ten. The sequencing here drew on CD4+ or CD8+ T cells sorted from blood, taken in a trial of the OX40 agonist ivuxolimab. These receptors all stem from an adult with an advanced solid tumor such as melanoma, head and neck, liver or kidney cancer.

The V gene is TRBV19, the J gene TRBJ1-5; no clear D. The V end lost 3 bases, the J end lost 0 bases, and 6 bases lay between the germline ends. CDR1 is LNHDA and CDR2 is SQIVND in the germline V gene (reference sequence). The CDR3 runs 14 residues. The CDR3 DNA reads as TGTGCCAGTAGTATCCAGTCTAGCAATCAGCCCCAGCATTTT. This encodes CASSIQSSNQPQHF.

The V and J genes are TRBV11-3 and TRBJ2-7; D possibly uses TRBD1 or TRBD2 (5 bases each). V gave up 3 bases and J gave up 2 bases, with 8 bases separating them. The germline CDR1 and CDR2 sequences are SGHNT and YENEEA. This CDR3 contains 13 residues. The CDR3 protein is CASSLGVAYEQYF. The CDR3 bases are TGTGCCAGCAGCTTGGGGGTGGCCTACGAGCAGTACTTC.

This clone was observed once. V gene TRBV5-1 combines with J gene TRBJ2-1, with TRBD2 matching over 11 bases. The CDR3 totals 16 residues. V shed 0 bases and J 7 bases; nucleotides not matched to a gene: 6. The germline CDR1 and CDR2 sequences are SGHRS and YFSETQ. For the CDR3, the DNA is TGCGCCAGCAGCTTGGCCCCGACTAGCGGGGCGAATGAGCAGTTCTTC. Its translation is CASSLAPTSGANEQFF.

This rearrangement joins TRBV6-1 to TRBJ1-2; a weak D match, TRBD1 (6 bases). This CDR3 spans 17 amino acids. CDR1 and CDR2 from the germline V gene are MNHNS and SASEGT. V was shortened by 1 base and J by 2 bases, with 17 bases between the two germline ends. The chain's CDR3 is CASSEGSPGASNYGYTF. The CDR3 DNA reads as TGTGCCAGCAGTGAAGGAAGCCCGGGGGCTTCAAACTATGGCTACACCTTC.

The chain uses TRBV4-3 and TRBJ1-3, with 10 nucleotides matching TRBD1. CDR1 is LGHNA and CDR2 is YSLEER in the germline V gene. The CDR3 sequence is 16 residues long. Unmatched junction bases numbered 1, after V lost 0 bases and J lost 2 bases. The CDR3 reads CASSQETGGAGNTIYF. CDR3 in DNA: TGCGCCAGCAGCCAAGAGACAGGGGGCGCTGGAAACACCATATATTTT.

J is TRBJ2-5 and V is TRBV5-1, with D maybe TRBD1 (6 bases). V lost 4 bases and J lost 2, with 6 bases in between. The germline V gene has CDR1 SGHRS and CDR2 YFSETQ. The CDR3 loop spans 12 amino acids. The chain's CDR3 is CASSRGQETQYF. CDR3 bases: TGCGCCAGCAGCAGGGGGCAAGAGACCCAGTACTTC.

The gene calls are TRBV28 and TRBJ2-2; 7 nucleotides align to TRBD1. The length of the CDR3 is 16 residues. V lost 4 bases and J lost 0; bases outside the gene matches: 5. Looked up from germline, CDR1 is MDHEN and CDR2 is SYDVKM. This CDR3 is CASSSAGGPNTGELFF. In nucleotides, the CDR3 is TGTGCCAGCAGTTCTGCAGGGGGTCCGAACACCGGGGAGCTGTTTTTT. The variable domain in full, with the rest retrieved from reference TRBV28 and TRBJ2-2, is DVKVTQSSRYLVKRTGEKVFLECVQDMDHENMFWYRQDPGLGLRLIYFSYDVKMKEKGDIPEGYSVSREKKERFSLILESASTNQTSMYLCASSSAGGPNTGELFFGEGSRLTVL.

This chain uses TRBV12-5 with TRBJ2-3; unclear D gene. The CDR3 sequence is 14 residues long. V was cut by 1 base and J by 0 bases, with 5 bases left in between. Per germline, CDR1 LGHNT and CDR2 FRNRAP. This CDR3 reads CASGLGTSTDTQYF. The CDR3 DNA is TGTGCTAGTGGTTTGGGCACGAGCACAGATACGCAGTATTTT. Using reference TRBV12-5 and TRBJ2-3 for the parts outside the CDR3, the full variable domain is DARVTQTPRHKVTEMGQEVTMRCQPILGHNTVFWYRQTMMQGLELLAYFRNRAPLDDSGMPKDRFSAEMPDATLATLKIQPSEPRDSAVYFCASGLGTSTDTQYFGPGTRLTVL.

The chain uses TRBV5-6 and TRBJ2-2, with a weak D call TRBD1 (6 bases). The CDR3 runs 17 residues. CDR1 and CDR2 from the germline V gene are SGHDT and YYEEEE. The germline V and J ends were trimmed by 1 base and 1 base, with 14 bases remaining between them. The CDR3 sequence: CASSLIVKGENTGELFF. The CDR3 DNA reads TGTGCCAGCAGCTTGATAGTGAAGGGGGAGAACACCGGGGAGCTGTTTTTT. The full variable domain, its missing parts supplied by reference TRBV5-6 and TRBJ2-2, is DAGVTQSPTHLIKTRGQQVTLRCSPKSGHDTVSWYQQALGQGPQFIFQYYEEEERQRGNFPDRFSGHQFPNYSSELNVNALLLGDSALYLCASSLIVKGENTGELFFGEGSRLTVL.

The V call is TRBV6-4, the J call TRBJ2-2; a possible D gene is TRBD2 (5 bases). The germline V gene encodes CDR1 MRHNA and CDR2 SNTAGT. The CDR3 contains 12 residues. V lost 7 bases, J lost 7 bases, and 10 bases lay in between. CDR3 amino acids: CASKGGGGELFF. CDR3 DNA sequence: TGTGCCAGCAAAGGTGGAGGCGGGGAGCTGTTTTTT.

The chain is built from TRBV14 and TRBJ2-1; D remains ambiguous. Germline V CDR1 and CDR2: SGHDN, FVKESK. V lost 4 bases, J lost 4 bases, and 2 bases lay in between. The CDR3 is 11 residues long. The CDR3 nucleotides read TGTGCCAGCAGCCTTTACAATGAGCAGTTCTTC. It codes for CASSLYNEQFF.

The chain carries TRBV18 and TRBJ2-7, with D uncertain. V lost 0 bases to trimming and J lost 0 bases, with 6 bases between them. From germline, CDR1 is KGHSH and CDR2 LQKENI. The CDR3 covers 14 residues. The CDR3, as DNA: TGTGCCAGCTCACCACCTGACAACTCCTACGAGCAGTACTTC. As protein: CASSPPDNSYEQYF.

Only one count was recorded for this clone. The rearrangement links TRBV18 to TRBJ1-1; TRBD1 matches 9 bases. V shed 3 bases, J shed 2 bases, and the junction held 7 bases outside the gene matches. The germline V gene encodes CDR1 KGHSH and CDR2 LQKENI. The CDR3 has 16 amino acids. Here the CDR3 reads CASSPFGQGRNTEAFF. CDR3 bases: TGTGCCAGCTCACCCTTTGGACAGGGGCGAAACACTGAAGCTTTCTTT.

The J gene is TRBJ2-7, the V gene TRBV6-5; D is unresolved. Germline assignment: CDR1 MNHEY and CDR2 SVGAGI. V was trimmed by 0 bases and J by 3 bases, leaving 9 bases between them. The CDR3 is 14 residues long. CDR3 region: CASSYSKGNYEQYF. The CDR3 nucleotides read TGTGCCAGCAGTTACTCGAAAGGGAACTACGAGCAGTACTTC.

The chain couples TRBV28 to TRBJ2-1; D call uncertain. This CDR3 spans 15 amino acids. Trimming took 3 bases from V and 0 from J, leaving 9 bases between them. The germline V gene has CDR1 MDHEN and CDR2 SYDVKM. The CDR3 reads CASSFPGSSYNEQFF. The CDR3 region has the DNA TGTGCCAGCAGTTTCCCAGGAAGCTCCTACAATGAGCAGTTCTTC.

The CDR3, as DNA: TGCGCCAGCAGCCAAGCCTGGGACAGGGAGTCGGAGACCCAGTACTTC. As protein: CASSQAWDRESETQYF. V and J are TRBV4-3 and TRBJ2-5, with TRBD1 matching over 9 bases. V lost 1 base and J lost 5; bases outside the gene matches: 8. The CDR3 has 16 amino acids. Germline V CDR1 and CDR2: LGHNA, YSLEER.

CDR3 sequence reads: CASSSIQGEQFF. For the CDR3, the DNA is TGTGCCAGCAGCTCCATACAAGGGGAGCAGTTCTTC. The chain combines TRBV7-9 with TRBJ2-1; no clear D. The CDR3 is 12 amino acids. V dropped 4 bases and J dropped 10 bases, with 11 bases sitting between them. Germline V gives CDR1 SEHNR, CDR2 FQNEAQ (reference sequence).

This sequence joins TRBV6-4 and TRBJ1-2; D is ambiguous. The CDR3 covers 14 residues. In germline, CDR1 is MRHNA, CDR2 SNTAGT. V gave up 2 bases and J gave up 7 bases, with 14 bases separating them. The CDR3 here is CASSDGYESGGYTF. The CDR3 DNA follows: TGTGCCAGCAGTGACGGGTATGAGTCTGGTGGCTACACCTTC.

The gene calls are TRBV7-2 and TRBJ1-3, with D unclear. Per germline, CDR1 SGHTA and CDR2 FQGNSA. V was clipped by 1 base and J by 2 bases, with 12 bases between them. The CDR3 runs 16 residues. The CDR3, as DNA: TGTGCCAGCAGCTTAGGCTACGGTGGGGCTGGAAACACCATATATTTT. It yields the protein CASSLGYGGAGNTIYF.

V and J are TRBV27 and TRBJ1-1; no reliable D call. This CDR3 region has 13 residues. V lost 4 bases and J lost 3, with 9 bases in between. Looked up from germline, CDR1 is MNHEY and CDR2 is SMNVEV (reference sequence). This chain's CDR3 is CASSWKGHTEAFF. CDR3 sequence (DNA): TGTGCCAGCAGTTGGAAAGGGCACACTGAAGCTTTCTTT.

The CDR3 sequence: CASSYSRGHAFF. CDR3 nucleotides: TGTGCCAGCAGTTACTCAAGGGGACACGCTTTCTTT. The chain uses TRBV6-5 and TRBJ1-1, with a tentative D call TRBD1 (6 bases). The CDR3 totals 12 residues. CDR1 and CDR2 (germline): MNHEY, SVGAGI. V was trimmed by 0 bases and J by 11 bases, leaving 10 bases between them.

The rearrangement links TRBV19 to TRBJ2-5; D is uncertain. CDR3 length equals 13 residues. The ends were cut back, 6 bases at V and 6 bases at J, with 14 bases in the middle. The germline V gene encodes CDR1 LNHDA and CDR2 SQIVND (reference sequence). DNA for the CDR3: TGTGCCAGTAGAAAGGACCCCCTTAAGACCCAGTACTTC. Its protein product is CASRKDPLKTQYF.